This T cell receptor beta chain came from a study of patients and donors after allogeneic stem cell transplantation. The V end lost 1 base, the J end lost 12 bases, and 10 bases lay between the germline ends. The V gene's germline CDR1 is SGHDN and CDR2 FVKESK. The length of the CDR3 is 12 residues. Via MiXCR, TCRdb re-called the RT-PCR reads, giving one row per CDR3 protein. This table has more than 850,000 distinct CDR3 sequences, under 20% appearing once. The V call is TRBV14, the J call TRBJ2-1; D is unclear. The specimen was blood, either unsorted or a sorted T cell fraction (not recorded which). This sequence was found in a human donor who was either an allogeneic HSCT recipient or a stem cell or donor lymphocyte infusion donor (not recorded which). It is not recorded whose cells these are; they may come from a transplant donor. The CDR3 DNA reads as TGTGCCAGCAGCCAAGGAAGAAGTTTGCAGTTCTTC. This encodes CASSQGRSLQFF. Using reference TRBV14 and TRBJ2-1 for the parts outside the CDR3, the full variable domain is EAGVTQFPSHSVIEKGQTVTLRCDPISGHDNLYWYRRVMGKEIKFLLHFVKESKQDESGMPNNRFLAERTGGTYSTLKVQPAELEDSGVYFCASSQGRSLQFFGPGTRLTVL.